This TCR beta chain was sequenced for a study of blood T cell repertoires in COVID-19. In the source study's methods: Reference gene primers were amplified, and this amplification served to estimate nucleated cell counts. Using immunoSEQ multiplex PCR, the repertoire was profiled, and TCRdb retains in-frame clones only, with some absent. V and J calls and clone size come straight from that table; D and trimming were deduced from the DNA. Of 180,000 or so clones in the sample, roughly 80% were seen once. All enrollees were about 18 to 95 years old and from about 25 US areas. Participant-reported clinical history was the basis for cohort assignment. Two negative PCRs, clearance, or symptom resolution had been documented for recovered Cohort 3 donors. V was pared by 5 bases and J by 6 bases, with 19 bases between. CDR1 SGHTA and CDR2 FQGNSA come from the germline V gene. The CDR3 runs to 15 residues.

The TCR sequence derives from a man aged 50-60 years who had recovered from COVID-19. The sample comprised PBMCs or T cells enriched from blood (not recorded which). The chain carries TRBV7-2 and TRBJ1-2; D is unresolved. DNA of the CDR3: TGTGCCAGCAGCCAACAACCCGCTCGGGGTGATGGCTACACCTTC. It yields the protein CASSQQPARGDGYTF.